What follows describes a single T cell receptor beta chain. The ends lost 10 bases at V and 8 bases at J; junction bases unmatched: 13. The CDR3 length is 14 residues. TCRdb re-called the RT-PCR reads through MiXCR, storing one row per CDR3 protein. This sample has about 700,000 distinct CDR3 sequences, with 13% to 15% found just once. The specimen was memory CD4+ T cells from blood. The rearrangement links TRBV12-3 or TRBV12-4 to TRBJ1-3, with 8 bases that match TRBD1. This TCR was sampled from a female donor in good health, serving as a healthy control. The CDR3 protein is CATSGRGHRDTIYF. The CDR3 DNA sequence: TGTGCCACCTCTGGCAGGGGGCATAGGGACACCATATATTTT.